This T cell receptor beta chain was found in a study of T cells in localized non-small cell lung cancer. As regards this clone: Its antigen is not identified. Other DNA sequences in this specimen translate into the identical CDR3.

Profiled with immunoSEQ multiplex PCR; TCRdb holds only in-frame clones, not every one. The repertoire holds 35,000 or so clones, with around 90% as singletons. Study-level points and caveats: Higher blood T cell density tracked longer overall survival. In adjacent lung, a median about 52 of the top 100 tumor clones were found. Because only a single region of the tumor was sequenced, heterogeneity remains possible. Uninvolved nearby lung showed the greatest T cell clonality, exceeding that found in tumor.

The trim removed 3 bases at V and 1 base at J, leaving 3 bases unmatched. Looked up from germline, CDR1 is KGHSH and CDR2 is LQKENI. The CDR3 covers 14 residues. This TCR was sampled from a woman aged 35 to 75 with stage I lung adenocarcinoma. This chain uses TRBV18 with TRBJ2-7; 7 bases are a match to TRBD1. Here the sequenced sample was peripheral blood, taken before any cancer treatment. The CDR3 DNA reads as TGTGCCAGCTCACCGGGACAGTCATCCTACGAGCAGTACTTC. This gives the protein CASSPGQSSYEQYF.